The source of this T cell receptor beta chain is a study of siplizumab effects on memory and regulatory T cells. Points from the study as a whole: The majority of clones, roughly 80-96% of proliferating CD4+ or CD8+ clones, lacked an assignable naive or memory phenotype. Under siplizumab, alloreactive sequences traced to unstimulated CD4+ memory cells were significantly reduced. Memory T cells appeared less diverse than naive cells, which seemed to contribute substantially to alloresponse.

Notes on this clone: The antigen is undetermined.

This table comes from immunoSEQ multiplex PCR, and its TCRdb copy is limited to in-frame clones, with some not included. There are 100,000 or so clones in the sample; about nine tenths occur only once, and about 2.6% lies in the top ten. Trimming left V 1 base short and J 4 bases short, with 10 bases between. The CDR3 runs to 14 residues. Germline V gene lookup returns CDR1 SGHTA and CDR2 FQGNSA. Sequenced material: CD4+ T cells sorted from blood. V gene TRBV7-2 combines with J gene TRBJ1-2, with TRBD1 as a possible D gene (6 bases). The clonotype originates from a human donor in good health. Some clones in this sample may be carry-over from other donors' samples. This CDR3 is CASSLGTVGYGYTF. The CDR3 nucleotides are TGTGCCAGCAGCTTAGGGACAGTCGGCTATGGCTACACCTTC.